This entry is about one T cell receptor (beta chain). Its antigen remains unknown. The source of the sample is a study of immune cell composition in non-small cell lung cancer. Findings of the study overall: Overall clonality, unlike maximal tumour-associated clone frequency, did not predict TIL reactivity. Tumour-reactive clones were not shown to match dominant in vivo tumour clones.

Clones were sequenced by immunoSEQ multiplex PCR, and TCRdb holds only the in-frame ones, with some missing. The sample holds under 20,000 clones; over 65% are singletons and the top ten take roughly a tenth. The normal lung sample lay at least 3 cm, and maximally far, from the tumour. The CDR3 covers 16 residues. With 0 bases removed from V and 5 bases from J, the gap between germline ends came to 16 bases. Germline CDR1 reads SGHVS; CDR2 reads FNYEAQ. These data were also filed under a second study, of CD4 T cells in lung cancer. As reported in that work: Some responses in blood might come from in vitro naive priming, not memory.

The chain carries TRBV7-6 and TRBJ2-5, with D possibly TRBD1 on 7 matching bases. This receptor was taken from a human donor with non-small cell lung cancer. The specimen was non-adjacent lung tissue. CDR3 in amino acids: CASSLAGGGGRETQYF. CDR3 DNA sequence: TGTGCCAGCAGCTTAGCAGGTGGAGGGGGCAGGGAGACCCAGTACTTC. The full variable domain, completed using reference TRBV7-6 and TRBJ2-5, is GAGVSQSPRYKVTKRGQDVALRCDPISGHVSLYWYRQALGQGPEFLTYFNYEAQQDKSGLPNDRFSAERPEGSISTLTIQRTEQRDSAMYRCASSLAGGGGRETQYFGPGTRLLVL.